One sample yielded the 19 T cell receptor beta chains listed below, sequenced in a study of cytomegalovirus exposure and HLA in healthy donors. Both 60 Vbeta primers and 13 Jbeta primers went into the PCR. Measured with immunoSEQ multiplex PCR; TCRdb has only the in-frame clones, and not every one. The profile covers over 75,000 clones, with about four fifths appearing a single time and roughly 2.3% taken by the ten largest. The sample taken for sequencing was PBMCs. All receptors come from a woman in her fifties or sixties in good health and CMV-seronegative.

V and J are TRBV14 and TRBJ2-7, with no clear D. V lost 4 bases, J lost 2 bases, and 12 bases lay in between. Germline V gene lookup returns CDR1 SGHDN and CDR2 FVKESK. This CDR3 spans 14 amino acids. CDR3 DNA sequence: TGTGCCAGCAGCCCCCTTACTCGCCCCTACGAGCAGTACTTC. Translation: CASSPLTRPYEQYF.

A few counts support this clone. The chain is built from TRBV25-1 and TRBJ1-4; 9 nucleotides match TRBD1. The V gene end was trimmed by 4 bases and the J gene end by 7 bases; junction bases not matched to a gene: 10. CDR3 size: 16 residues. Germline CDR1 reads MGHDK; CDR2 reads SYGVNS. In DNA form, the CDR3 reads TGTGCCAGCAGTGCCCAACAGGGGGCGCGGGGTGAAAAACTGTTTTTT. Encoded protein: CASSAQQGARGEKLFF.

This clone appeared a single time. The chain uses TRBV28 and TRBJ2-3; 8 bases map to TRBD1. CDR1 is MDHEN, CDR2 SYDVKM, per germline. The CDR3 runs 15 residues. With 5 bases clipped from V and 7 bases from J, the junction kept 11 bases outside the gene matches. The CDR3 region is CASSPPRTGPHTQYF. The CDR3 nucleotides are TGTGCCAGCAGTCCGCCCCGGACAGGGCCTCATACGCAGTATTTT.

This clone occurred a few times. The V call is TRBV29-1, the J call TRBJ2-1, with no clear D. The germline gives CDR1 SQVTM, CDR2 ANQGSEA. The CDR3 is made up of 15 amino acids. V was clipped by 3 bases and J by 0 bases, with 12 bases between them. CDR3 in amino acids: CSVDRLEASYNEQFF. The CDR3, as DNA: TGCAGCGTTGATAGGCTAGAAGCCTCCTACAATGAGCAGTTCTTC.

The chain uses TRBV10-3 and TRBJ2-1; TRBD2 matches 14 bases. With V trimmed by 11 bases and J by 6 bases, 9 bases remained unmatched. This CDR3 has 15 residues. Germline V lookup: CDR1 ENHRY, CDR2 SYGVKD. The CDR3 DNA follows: TGTGCCGTCGGGGGGACTAGCGGGGGTCCCAATGAGCAGTTCTTC. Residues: CAVGGTSGGPNEQFF.

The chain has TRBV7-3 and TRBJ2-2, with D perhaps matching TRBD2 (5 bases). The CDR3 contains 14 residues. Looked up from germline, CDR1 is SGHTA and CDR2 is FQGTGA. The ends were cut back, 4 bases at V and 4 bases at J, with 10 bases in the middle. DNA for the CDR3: TGTGCCAGCAGCTCGATAGCGAGCACCGGGGAGCTGTTTTTT. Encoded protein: CASSSIASTGELFF.

For the CDR3, the DNA is TGCGCCAGCAGTCCTATCAGGGGGCGCGTGACTAGCGGGAGGGCCGGATCCTACAATGAGCAGTTCTTC. Translated: CASSPIRGRVTSGRAGSYNEQFF. V is TRBV10-1 and J is TRBJ2-1, with 14 bases identical to TRBD2. Germline V gene sequence: CDR1 WNHNN, CDR2 SYGVQD (reference sequence). V shed 5 bases and J 1 base; nucleotides not matched to a gene: 22. The CDR3 contains 23 residues.

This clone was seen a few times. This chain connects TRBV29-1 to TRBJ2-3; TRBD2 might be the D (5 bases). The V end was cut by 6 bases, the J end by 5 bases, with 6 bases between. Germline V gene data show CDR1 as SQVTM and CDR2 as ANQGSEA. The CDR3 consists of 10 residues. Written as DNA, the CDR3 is TGCAGCGTAGGAGGAGATACGCAGTATTTT. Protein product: CSVGGDTQYF.

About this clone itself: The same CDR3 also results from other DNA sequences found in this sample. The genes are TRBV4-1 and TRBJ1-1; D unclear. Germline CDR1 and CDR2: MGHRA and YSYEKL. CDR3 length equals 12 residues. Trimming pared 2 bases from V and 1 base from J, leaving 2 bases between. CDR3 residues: CASSQQNTEAFF. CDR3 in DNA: TGCGCCAGCAGCCAACAGAACACTGAAGCTTTCTTT.

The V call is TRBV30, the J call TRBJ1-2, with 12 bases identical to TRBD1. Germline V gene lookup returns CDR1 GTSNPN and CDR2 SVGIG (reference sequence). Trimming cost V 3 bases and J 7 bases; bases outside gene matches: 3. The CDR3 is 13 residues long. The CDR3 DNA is TGTGCCTGGAGAGGGACAGGGGGCCGTGGCTACACCTTC. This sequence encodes CAWRGTGGRGYTF.

The CDR3 loop reads CASSLSAGTEFNEQFF. Here the CDR3 DNA reads TGTGCCAGCAGTTTATCGGCGGGGACGGAGTTTAATGAGCAGTTCTTC. This rearrangement joins TRBV27 to TRBJ2-1; D perhaps matches TRBD2 (6 bases). From germline, CDR1 is MNHEY and CDR2 SMNVEV (reference sequence). The length of the CDR3 is 16 residues. Trimming cost V 0 bases and J 7 bases, with 16 bases left between them.

The CDR3 here is CASSGNSGGTEAFF. DNA of the CDR3: TGTGCCAGCAGCGGAAACTCAGGGGGCACTGAAGCTTTCTTT. The gene calls are TRBV9 and TRBJ1-1, with TRBD1 identical over 7 bases. Germline assignment: CDR1 SGDLS and CDR2 YYNGEE. CDR3 length: 14 residues. The junction had 6 bases not matched to a gene; V was cut back by 3 bases and J by 4 bases.

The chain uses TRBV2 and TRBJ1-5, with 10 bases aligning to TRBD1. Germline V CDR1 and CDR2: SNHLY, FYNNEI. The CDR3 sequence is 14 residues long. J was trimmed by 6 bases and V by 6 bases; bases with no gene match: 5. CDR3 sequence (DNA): TGTGCCAGCAGAGACCGGGACAGGGGTCAGCCCCAGCATTTT. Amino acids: CASRDRDRGQPQHF.

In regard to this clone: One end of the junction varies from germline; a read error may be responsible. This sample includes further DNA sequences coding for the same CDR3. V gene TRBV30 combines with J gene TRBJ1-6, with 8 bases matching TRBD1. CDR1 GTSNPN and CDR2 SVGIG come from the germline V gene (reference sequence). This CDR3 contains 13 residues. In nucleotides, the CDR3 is TGTGCCTGGTCCGGACAGGGTAATTCCCCCCTCCACTTT. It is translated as CAWSGQGNSPLHF.

In DNA, the CDR3 is TGTGCCAGCAGCTTACGTAGAGAAAGCAATCAGCCCCAGCATTTT. It codes for CASSLRRESNQPQHF. The rearrangement links TRBV7-2 to TRBJ1-5; D not certain. V gave up 2 bases and J gave up 1 base, with 9 bases separating them. From germline, CDR1 is SGHTA and CDR2 FQGNSA. The CDR3 covers 15 residues.

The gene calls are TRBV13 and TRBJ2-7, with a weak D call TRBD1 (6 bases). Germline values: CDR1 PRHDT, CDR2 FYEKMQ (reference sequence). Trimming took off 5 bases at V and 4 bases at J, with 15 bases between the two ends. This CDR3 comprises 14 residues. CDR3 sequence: CASSLGQPGYEQYV. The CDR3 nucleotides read TGTGCCAGCAGCCTCGGACAGCCGGGATACGAGCAGTACGTC.

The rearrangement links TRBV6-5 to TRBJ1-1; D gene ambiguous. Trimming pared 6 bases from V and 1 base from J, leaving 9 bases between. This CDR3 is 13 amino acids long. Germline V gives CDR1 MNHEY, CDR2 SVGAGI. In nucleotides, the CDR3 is TGTGCCAGCAGCCCGGGGAGGAACACTGAAGCTTTCTTT. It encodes CASSPGRNTEAFF.

In DNA, the CDR3 is TGTGCCAGCAGCCTTCCAGGTAGCAATCAGCCCCAGCATTTT. Amino acid sequence: CASSLPGSNQPQHF. V gene TRBV7-9 combines with J gene TRBJ1-5; D not certain. V was trimmed by 5 bases and J by 0 bases, leaving 8 bases between them. Per germline, CDR1 SEHNR and CDR2 FQNEAQ (reference sequence). CDR3 length equals 14 residues.

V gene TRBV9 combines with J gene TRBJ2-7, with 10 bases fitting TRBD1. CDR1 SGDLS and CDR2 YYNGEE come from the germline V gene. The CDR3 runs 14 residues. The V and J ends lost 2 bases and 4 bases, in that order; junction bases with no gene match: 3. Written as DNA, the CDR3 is TGTGCCAGCAGCGTGGGACAGGGGTTTTACGAGCAGTACTTC. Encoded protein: CASSVGQGFYEQYF.